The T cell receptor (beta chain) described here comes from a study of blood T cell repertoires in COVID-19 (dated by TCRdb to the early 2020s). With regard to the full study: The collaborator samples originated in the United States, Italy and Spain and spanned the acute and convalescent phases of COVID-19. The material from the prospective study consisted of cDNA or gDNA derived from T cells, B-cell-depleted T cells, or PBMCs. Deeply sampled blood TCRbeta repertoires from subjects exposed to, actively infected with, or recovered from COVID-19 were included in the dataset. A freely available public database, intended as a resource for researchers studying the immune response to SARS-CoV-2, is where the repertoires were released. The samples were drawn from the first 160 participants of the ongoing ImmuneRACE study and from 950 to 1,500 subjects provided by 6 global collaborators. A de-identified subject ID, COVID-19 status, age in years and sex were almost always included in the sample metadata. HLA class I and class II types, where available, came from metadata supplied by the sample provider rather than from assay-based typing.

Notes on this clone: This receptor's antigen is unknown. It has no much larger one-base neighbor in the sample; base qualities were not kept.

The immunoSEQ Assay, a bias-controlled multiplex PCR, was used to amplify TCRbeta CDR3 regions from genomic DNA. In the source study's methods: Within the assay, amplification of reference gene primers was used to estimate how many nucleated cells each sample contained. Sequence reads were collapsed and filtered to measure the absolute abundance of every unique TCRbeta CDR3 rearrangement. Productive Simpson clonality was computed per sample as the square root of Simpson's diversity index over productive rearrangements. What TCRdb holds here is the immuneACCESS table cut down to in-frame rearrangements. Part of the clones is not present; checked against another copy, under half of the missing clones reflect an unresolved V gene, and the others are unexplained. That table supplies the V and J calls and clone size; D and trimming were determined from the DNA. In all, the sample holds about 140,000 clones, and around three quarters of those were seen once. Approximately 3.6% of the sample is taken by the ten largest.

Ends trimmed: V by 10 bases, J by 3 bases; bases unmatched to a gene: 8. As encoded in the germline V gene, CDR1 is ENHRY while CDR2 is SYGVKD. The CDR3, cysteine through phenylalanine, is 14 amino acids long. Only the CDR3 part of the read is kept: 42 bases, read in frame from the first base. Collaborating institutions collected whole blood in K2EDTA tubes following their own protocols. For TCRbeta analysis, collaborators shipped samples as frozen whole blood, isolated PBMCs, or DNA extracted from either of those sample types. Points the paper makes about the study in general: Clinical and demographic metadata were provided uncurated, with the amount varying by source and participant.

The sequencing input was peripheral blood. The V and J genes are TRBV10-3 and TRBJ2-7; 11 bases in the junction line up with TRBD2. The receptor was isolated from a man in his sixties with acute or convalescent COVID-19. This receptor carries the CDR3 CATLAGGPFYEQYF. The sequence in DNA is TGTGCCACTTTAGCGGGAGGGCCATTCTACGAGCAGTACTTC.